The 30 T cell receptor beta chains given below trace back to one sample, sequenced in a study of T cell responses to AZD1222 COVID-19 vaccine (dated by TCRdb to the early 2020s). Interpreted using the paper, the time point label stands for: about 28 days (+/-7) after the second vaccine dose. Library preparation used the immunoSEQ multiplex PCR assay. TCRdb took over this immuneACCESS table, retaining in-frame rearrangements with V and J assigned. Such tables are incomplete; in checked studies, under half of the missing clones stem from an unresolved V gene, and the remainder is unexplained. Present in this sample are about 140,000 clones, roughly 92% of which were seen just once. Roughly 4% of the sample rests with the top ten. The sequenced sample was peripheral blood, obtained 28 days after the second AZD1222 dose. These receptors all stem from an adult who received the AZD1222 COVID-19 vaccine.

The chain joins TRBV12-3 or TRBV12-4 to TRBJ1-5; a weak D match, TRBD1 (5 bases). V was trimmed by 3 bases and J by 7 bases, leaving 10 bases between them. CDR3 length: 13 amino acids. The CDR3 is CASSLAQAQPQHF. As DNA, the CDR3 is TGTGCCAGCAGTTTGGCACAGGCCCAGCCCCAGCATTTT.

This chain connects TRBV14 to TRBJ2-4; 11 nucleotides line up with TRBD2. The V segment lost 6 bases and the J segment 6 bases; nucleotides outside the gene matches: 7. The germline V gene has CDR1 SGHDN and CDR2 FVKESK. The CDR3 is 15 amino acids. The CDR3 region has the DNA TGTGCCAGCAGTTATTCTGGACTAGCGGGAAACATTCAGTACTTC. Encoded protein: CASSYSGLAGNIQYF.

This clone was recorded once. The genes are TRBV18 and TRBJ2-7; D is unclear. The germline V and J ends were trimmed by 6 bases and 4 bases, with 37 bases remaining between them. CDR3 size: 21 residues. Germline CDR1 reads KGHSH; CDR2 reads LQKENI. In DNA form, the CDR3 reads TGTGCCAGCTCGCCTTTCCGCATCCAAGACTCGCTTAAGGGTCGCAAATACGAGCAGTACTTC. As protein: CASSPFRIQDSLKGRKYEQYF.

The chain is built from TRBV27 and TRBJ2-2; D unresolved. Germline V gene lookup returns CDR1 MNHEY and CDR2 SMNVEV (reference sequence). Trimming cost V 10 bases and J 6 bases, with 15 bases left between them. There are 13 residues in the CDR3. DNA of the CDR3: TGTGCCACGTCTCCCTTTTCCGCCGGGGAGCTGTTTTTT. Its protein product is CATSPFSAGELFF.

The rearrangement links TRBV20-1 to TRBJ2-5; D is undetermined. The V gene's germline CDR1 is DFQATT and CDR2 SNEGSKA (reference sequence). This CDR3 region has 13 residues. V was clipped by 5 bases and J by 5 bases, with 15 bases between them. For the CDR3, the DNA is TGCAGTGCTGGTGGCCCGGGTTCCGAGACCCAGTACTTC. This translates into CSAGGPGSETQYF.

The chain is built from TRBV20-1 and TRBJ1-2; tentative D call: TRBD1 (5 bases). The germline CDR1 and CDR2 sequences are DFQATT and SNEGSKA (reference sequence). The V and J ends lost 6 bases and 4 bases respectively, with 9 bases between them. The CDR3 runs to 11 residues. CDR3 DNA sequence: TGCAGTGCGCAGGGTACCTATGGCTACACCTTC. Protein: CSAQGTYGYTF.

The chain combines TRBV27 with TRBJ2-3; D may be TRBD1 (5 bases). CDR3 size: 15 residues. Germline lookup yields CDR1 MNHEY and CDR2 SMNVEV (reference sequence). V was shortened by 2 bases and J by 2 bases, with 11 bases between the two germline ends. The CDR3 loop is CASSLRGQFTDTQYF. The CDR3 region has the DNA TGTGCCAGCAGTTTAAGGGGCCAATTCACAGATACGCAGTATTTT.

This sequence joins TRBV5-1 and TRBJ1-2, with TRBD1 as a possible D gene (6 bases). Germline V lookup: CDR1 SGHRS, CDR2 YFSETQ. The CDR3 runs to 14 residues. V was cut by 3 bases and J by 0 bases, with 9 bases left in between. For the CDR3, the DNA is TGCGCCAGCAGCTACGGACAGACTAACTATGGCTACACCTTC. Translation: CASSYGQTNYGYTF. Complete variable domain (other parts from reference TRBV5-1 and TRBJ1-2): KAGVTQTPRYLIKTRGQQVTLSCSPISGHRSVSWYQQTPGQGLQFLFEYFSETQRNKGNFPGRFSGRQFSNSRSEMNVSTLELGDSALYLCASSYGQTNYGYTFGSGTRLTVV.

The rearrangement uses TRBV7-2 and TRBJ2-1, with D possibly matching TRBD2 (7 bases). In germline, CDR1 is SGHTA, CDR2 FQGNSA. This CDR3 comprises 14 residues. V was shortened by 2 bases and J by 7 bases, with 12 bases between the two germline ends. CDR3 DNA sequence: TGTGCCAGCAGCTTAAGGGGGGGCCAAAATGAGCAGTTCTTC. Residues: CASSLRGGQNEQFF.

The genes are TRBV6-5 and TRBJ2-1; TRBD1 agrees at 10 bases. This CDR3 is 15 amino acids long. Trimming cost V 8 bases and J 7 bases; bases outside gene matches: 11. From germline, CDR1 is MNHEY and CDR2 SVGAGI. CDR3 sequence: CASVARDRGGNEQFF. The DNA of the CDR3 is TGTGCCAGCGTGGCCAGGGACAGGGGCGGTAATGAGCAGTTCTTC.

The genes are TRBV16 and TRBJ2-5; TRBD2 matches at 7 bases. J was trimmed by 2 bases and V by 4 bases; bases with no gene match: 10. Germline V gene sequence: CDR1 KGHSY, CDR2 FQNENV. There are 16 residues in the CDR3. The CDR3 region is CASSPLGGGGQETQYF. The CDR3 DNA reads TGTGCCAGCAGCCCCCTAGGTGGGGGGGGTCAAGAGACCCAGTACTTC.

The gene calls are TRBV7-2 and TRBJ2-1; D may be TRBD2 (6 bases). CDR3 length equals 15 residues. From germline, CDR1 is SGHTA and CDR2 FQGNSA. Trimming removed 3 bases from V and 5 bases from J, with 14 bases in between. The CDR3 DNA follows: TGTGCCAGCAGCTTGGTTAGCGGTTCCAACAATGAGCAGTTCTTC. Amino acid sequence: CASSLVSGSNNEQFF.

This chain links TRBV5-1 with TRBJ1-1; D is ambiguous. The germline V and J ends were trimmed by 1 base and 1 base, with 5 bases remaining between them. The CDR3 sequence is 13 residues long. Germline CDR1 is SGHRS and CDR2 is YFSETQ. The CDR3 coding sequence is TGCGCCAGCAGCTTGTTGCAGAACACTGAAGCTTTCTTT. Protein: CASSLLQNTEAFF.

The CDR3 region has the DNA TGTGCCAGTAGTCCCCGGGGGTTCCACGAGCAGTACTTC. Residues: CASSPRGFHEQYF. The chain carries TRBV19 and TRBJ2-7, with a weak D call TRBD2 (6 bases). CDR1 LNHDA and CDR2 SQIVND come from the germline V gene (reference sequence). With 5 bases removed from V and 5 bases from J, the gap between germline ends came to 13 bases. The CDR3 has 13 residues.

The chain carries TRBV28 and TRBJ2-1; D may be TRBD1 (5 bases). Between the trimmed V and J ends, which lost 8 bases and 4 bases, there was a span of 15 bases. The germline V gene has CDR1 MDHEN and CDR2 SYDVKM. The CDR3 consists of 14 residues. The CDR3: CASYDRGGYNEQFF. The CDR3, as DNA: TGTGCCAGCTACGACAGAGGTGGATACAATGAGCAGTTCTTC. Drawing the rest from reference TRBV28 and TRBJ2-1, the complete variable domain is DVKVTQSSRYLVKRTGEKVFLECVQDMDHENMFWYRQDPGLGLRLIYFSYDVKMKEKGDIPEGYSVSREKKERFSLILESASTNQTSMYLCASYDRGGYNEQFFGPGTRLTVL.

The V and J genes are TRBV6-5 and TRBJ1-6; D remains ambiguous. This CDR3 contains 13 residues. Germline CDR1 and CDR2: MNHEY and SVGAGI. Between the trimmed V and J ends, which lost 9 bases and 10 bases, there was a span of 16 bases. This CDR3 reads CASTLFSKSPLHF. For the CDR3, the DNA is TGTGCCAGTACCTTGTTCTCGAAATCACCCCTCCACTTT.

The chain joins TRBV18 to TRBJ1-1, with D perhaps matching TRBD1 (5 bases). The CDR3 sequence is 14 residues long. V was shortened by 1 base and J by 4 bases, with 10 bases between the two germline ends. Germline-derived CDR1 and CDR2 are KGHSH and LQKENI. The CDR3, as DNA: TGTGCCAGCTCACCACGACGGGGCGGCACTGAAGCTTTCTTT. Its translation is CASSPRRGGTEAFF.

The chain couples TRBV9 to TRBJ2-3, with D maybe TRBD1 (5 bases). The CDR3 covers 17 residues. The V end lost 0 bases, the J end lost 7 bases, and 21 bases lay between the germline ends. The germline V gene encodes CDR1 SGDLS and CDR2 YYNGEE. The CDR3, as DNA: TGTGCCAGCAGCGTAGCCCAGGGCAGGAATAATCAAAATACGCAGTATTTT. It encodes CASSVAQGRNNQNTQYF.

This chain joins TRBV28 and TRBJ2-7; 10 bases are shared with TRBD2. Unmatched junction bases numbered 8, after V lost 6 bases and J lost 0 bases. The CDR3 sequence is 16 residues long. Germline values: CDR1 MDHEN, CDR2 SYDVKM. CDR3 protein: CASREKSGRASYEQYF. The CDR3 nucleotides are TGTGCCAGCAGGGAAAAAAGCGGGAGGGCCTCCTACGAGCAGTACTTC.

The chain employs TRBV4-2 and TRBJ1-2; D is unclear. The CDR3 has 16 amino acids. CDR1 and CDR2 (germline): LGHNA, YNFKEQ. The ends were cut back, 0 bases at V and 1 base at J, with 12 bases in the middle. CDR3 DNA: TGTGCCAGCAGCCAAGATCGCAGAGCCTATAACTATGGCTACACCTTC. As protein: CASSQDRRAYNYGYTF.

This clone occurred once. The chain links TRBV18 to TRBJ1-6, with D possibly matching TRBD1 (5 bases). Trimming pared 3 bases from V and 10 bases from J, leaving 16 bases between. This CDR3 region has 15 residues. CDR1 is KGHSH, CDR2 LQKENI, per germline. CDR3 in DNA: TGTGCCAGCTCACCTCTGCAGGGAGGCCACTCACCCCTCCACTTT. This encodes CASSPLQGGHSPLHF.

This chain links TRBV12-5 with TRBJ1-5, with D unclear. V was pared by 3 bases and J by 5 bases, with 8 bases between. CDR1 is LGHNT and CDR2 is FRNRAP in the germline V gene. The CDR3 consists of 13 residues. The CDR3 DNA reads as TGTGCTAGTGGTTTTGTCGAGCATCAGCCCCAGCATTTT. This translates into CASGFVEHQPQHF.

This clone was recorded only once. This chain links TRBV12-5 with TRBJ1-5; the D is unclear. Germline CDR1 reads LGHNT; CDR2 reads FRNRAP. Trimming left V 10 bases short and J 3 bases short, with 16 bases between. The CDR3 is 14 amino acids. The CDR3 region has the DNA TGTGCTAAGGGAGGAATATCGGCCAATCAGCCCCAGCATTTT. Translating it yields CAKGGISANQPQHF.

For the CDR3, the DNA is TGTGCCAGCAGTGGGAACACTGAAGCTTTCTTT. As protein: CASSGNTEAFF. V gene TRBV7-8 combines with J gene TRBJ1-1; D not certain. The CDR3 has 11 residues. The V gene lost 6 bases and the J gene lost 1 base, with 3 bases spanning the gap. CDR1 SGHVS and CDR2 FQNEAQ come from the germline V gene.

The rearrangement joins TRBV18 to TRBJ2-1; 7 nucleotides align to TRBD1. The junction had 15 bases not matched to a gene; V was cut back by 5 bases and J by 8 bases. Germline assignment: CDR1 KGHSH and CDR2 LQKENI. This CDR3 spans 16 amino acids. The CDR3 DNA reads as TGTGCCAGCTCAAAGTTAACAGGGGACAGTAAGGATGAGCAGTTCTTC. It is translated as CASSKLTGDSKDEQFF.

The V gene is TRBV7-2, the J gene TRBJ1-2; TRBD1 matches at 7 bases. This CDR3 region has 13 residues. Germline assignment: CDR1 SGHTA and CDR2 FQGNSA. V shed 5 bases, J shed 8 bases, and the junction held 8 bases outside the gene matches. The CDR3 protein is CASSIRQGLGYTF. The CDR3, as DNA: TGTGCCAGCAGCATAAGACAGGGATTAGGCTACACCTTC.

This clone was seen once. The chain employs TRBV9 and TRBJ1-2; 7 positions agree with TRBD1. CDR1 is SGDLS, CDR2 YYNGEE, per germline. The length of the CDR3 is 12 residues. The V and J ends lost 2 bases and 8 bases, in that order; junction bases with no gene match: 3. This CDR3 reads CASSVTGMGYTF. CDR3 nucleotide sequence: TGTGCCAGCAGCGTGACAGGGATGGGCTACACCTTC.

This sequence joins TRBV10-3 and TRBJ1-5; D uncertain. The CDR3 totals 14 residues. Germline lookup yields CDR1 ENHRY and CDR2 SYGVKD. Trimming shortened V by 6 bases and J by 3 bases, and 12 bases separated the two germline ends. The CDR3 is CAISVDGYNQPQHF. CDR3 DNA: TGTGCCATCAGCGTAGACGGATACAATCAGCCCCAGCATTTT.

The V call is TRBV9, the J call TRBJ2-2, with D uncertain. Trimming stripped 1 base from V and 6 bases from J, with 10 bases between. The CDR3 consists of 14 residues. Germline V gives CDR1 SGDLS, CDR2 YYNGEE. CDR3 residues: CASSVHQSPGELFF. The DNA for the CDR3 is TGTGCCAGCAGCGTACACCAGTCCCCCGGGGAGCTGTTTTTT.

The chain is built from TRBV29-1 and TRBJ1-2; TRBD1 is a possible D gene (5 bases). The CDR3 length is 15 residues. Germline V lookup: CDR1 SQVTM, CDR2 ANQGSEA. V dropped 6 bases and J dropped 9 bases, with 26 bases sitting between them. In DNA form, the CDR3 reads TGCAGCGTAAAGAACCGGGACGCCTACCCCAGGAGCTACACCTTC. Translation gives CSVKNRDAYPRSYTF.